This T cell receptor beta chain was recovered during a study of beta chain features in type 1 diabetes. Findings of the study overall: Whether TCRB rearrangement is influenced by HLA type went unresolved here. There was a moderate but significant shortening of TCRB CDR3s in all four CD4+ subsets of Type 1 diabetes patients.

V was pared by 1 base and J by 6 bases, with 6 bases of the junction left unmatched. CDR1 and CDR2 from the germline V gene are SGHRS and YFSETQ. The CDR3 spans 15 residues. This clone was seen a handful of times. Its antigen is currently unknown. Sequencing targeted expressed TCRB transcripts, as all isolated RNA had been reverse transcribed. The table came from immunoSEQ multiplex PCR; TCRdb's copy has only in-frame clones and leaves some out. The sample has around 300,000 clones; around 7.8% are singletons. Every donor had blood drawn once into heparin, approximately 110 mL on average. The sample comprised central memory CD4+ T cells from blood. V is TRBV5-1 and J is TRBJ1-4; 7 bases map to TRBD1. This sequence was found in a woman younger than 30 in good health. The CDR3: CASSLTSGTDEKLFF. The DNA for the CDR3 is TGCGCCAGCAGCTTGACCTCCGGGACAGATGAAAAACTGTTTTTT.